These 8 T cell receptor beta chains came from one sample sequenced in a study of blood T cell repertoires in COVID-19. Profiled with immunoSEQ multiplex PCR; TCRdb holds only in-frame clones, not every one. The table has about 250,000 clones, roughly 88% seen once. The material sequenced was peripheral blood. The receptors were sampled from a woman aged 30 to 39 with active or convalescent COVID-19.

Comments on this clone: Germline is not matched at one junction end, which may reflect a read error. The CDR3 sequence is CASREGGQTYEQYF. The CDR3 region has the DNA TGTGCCAGCAGAGAAGGGGGACAGACCTACGAGCAGTACTTC. The chain recombines TRBV6-1 with TRBJ2-7; 7 bases align to TRBD1. Per germline, CDR1 MNHNS and CDR2 SASEGT. This CDR3 region has 14 residues.

This clone was recorded only once. V usage is TRBV14 and J usage is TRBJ2-3; 7 bases fit TRBD1. Trimming cost V 4 bases and J 2 bases; bases outside gene matches: 6. Germline loops: CDR1 SGHDN, CDR2 FVKESK. The CDR3 is 15 residues long. CDR3 sequence reads: CASSRGQIHTDTQYF. The CDR3 nucleotides are TGTGCCAGCAGCCGGGGACAGATACACACAGATACGCAGTATTTT. Complete variable domain (other parts from reference TRBV14 and TRBJ2-3): EAGVTQFPSHSVIEKGQTVTLRCDPISGHDNLYWYRRVMGKEIKFLLHFVKESKQDESGMPNNRFLAERTGGTYSTLKVQPAELEDSGVYFCASSRGQIHTDTQYFGPGTRLTVL.

The rearrangement links TRBV28 to TRBJ1-6; D is ambiguous. In germline, CDR1 is MDHEN, CDR2 SYDVKM. This CDR3 comprises 16 residues. With 6 bases removed from V and 0 bases from J, the gap between germline ends came to 12 bases. CDR3 amino acids: CASSSAGFSYNSPLHF. CDR3 DNA sequence: TGTGCCAGCAGCTCAGCGGGTTTCTCCTATAATTCACCCCTCCACTTT.

This chain's CDR3 is CASSFAGGVGNTIYF. The CDR3 DNA reads TGTGCCAGCAGCTTTGCCGGGGGGGTGGGAAACACCATATATTTT. This chain connects TRBV7-2 to TRBJ1-3; TRBD1 is a possible D gene (5 bases). Germline CDR1 is SGHTA and CDR2 is FQGNSA. This CDR3 spans 15 amino acids. V gave up 3 bases and J gave up 4 bases, with 13 bases separating them.

This chain links TRBV18 with TRBJ1-1; 8 positions agree with TRBD1. The CDR3 has 15 residues. Germline V CDR1 and CDR2: KGHSH, LQKENI. The junction had 5 bases not matched to a gene; V was cut back by 0 bases and J by 5 bases. The CDR3 protein is CASSPPATGGTEAFF. CDR3 DNA: TGTGCCAGCTCACCACCGGCAACAGGGGGGACTGAAGCTTTCTTT.

Only a few counts were recorded for this clone. The chain has TRBV21-1 and TRBJ2-7; the table gives TRBD1 as D, unverified against the DNA. TRBV21-1 is a documented pseudogene. This CDR3 comprises 14 residues. The CDR3 DNA is TGTGCCAGCAGCAGACGTTCAGGGCCACCTCAGCAGTACTTC. Its protein product is CASSRRSGPPQQYF.

The genes are TRBV3-1 (or the pseudogene TRBV3-2) and TRBJ2-4, with D maybe TRBD2 (6 bases). The germline gives CDR1 LGHDT, CDR2 YNNKEL (reference sequence). CDR3 size: 16 residues. V was clipped by 0 bases and J by 1 base, with 10 bases between them. The CDR3, as DNA: TGTGCCAGCAGCCAAGATCAAGGGAGGGCCAAAAACATTCAGTACTTC. It specifies CASSQDQGRAKNIQYF.

CDR3 in DNA: TGCGCCAGCAGGGGCGGGTTGAATGAAAAACTGTTTTTT. This encodes CASRGGLNEKLFF. This chain uses TRBV5-1 with TRBJ1-4; D is uncertain. Germline V gene sequence: CDR1 SGHRS, CDR2 YFSETQ. Trimming stripped 5 bases from V and 5 bases from J, with 10 bases between. This CDR3 region has 13 residues.